The count of the clone carrying this T cell receptor beta chain is one. Its antigen remains unknown. This sample stems from a study of persistence of HIV-infected CD4 T cells. The libraries were made with immunoSEQ version 4 in survey mode. Profiled with immunoSEQ multiplex PCR; TCRdb holds only in-frame clones, not every one. The sample includes about 40,000 clones, about 80% of them seen just once. This CDR3 has 13 amino acids. The germline V gene encodes CDR1 GTSNPN and CDR2 SVGIG (reference sequence). Trimming took off 3 bases at V and 8 bases at J, with 11 bases between the two ends. Cells were stimulated with overlapping HIV-1 Gag 15-mer peptides. CD40L/CD69 double-negative CD45RO-high memory CD4+ T cells were collected.

This sample comprised CD4+ T cells sorted from PBMCs after roughly 19-hour stimulation, obtained from a patient who received antiretroviral therapy. The TCR sequence derives from an adult man with HIV who was CMV-seropositive. The rearrangement links TRBV30 to TRBJ1-6, with D unclear. This chain's CDR3 is CAWRGWTYSPLHF. The DNA of the CDR3 is TGTGCCTGGAGGGGCTGGACGTATTCACCCCTCCACTTT.